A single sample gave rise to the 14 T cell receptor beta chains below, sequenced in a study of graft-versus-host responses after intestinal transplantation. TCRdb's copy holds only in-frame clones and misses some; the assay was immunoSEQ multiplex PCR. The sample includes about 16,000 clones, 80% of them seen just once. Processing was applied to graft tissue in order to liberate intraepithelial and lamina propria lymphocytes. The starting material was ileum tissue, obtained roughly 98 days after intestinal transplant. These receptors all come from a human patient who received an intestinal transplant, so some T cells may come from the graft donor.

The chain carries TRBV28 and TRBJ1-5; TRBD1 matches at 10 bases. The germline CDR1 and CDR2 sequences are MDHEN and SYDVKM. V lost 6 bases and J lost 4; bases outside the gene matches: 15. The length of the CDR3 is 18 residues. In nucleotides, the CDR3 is TGTGCCAGCAGCACACGGCCGGGACAGGGGCGTTTGAATCAGCCCCAGCATTTT. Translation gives CASSTRPGQGRLNQPQHF.

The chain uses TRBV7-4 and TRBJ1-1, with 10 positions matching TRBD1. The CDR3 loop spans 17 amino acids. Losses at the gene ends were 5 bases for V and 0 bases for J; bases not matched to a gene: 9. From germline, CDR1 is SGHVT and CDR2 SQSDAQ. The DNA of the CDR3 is TGTGCCAGCAGCCCCCGTTGGGACAGGGGAATGAACACTGAAGCTTTCTTT. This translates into CASSPRWDRGMNTEAFF.

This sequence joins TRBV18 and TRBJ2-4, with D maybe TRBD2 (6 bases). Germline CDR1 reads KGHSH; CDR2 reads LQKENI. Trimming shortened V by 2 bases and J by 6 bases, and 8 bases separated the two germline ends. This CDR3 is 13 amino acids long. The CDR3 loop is CASSPGRSNIQYF. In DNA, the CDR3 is TGTGCCAGCTCACCAGGGAGGTCAAACATTCAGTACTTC.

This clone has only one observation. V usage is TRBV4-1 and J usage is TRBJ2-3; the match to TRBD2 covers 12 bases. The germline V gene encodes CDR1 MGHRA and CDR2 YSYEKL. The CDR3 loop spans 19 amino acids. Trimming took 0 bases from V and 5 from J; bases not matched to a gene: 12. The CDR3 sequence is CASSQDRAASGRAVDTQYF. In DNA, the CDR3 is TGCGCCAGCAGCCAAGATCGGGCGGCTAGCGGGAGGGCCGTAGATACGCAGTATTTT.

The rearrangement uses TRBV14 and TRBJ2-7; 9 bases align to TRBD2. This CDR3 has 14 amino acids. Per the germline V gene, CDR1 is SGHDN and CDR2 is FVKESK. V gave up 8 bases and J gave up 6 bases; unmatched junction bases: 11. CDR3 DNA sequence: TGTGCCAGCTCTGTCTCTAGCGGGATCGGCGAGCAGTACTTC. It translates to CASSVSSGIGEQYF.

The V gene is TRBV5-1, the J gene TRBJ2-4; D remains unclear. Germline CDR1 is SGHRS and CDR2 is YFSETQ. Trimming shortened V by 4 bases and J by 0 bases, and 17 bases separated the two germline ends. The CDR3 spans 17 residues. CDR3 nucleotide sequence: TGCGCCAGCAGCCCGCGCCCCTCAATTCTAGCCAAAAACATTCAGTACTTC. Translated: CASSPRPSILAKNIQYF. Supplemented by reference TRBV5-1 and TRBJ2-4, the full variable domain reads KAGVTQTPRYLIKTRGQQVTLSCSPISGHRSVSWYQQTPGQGLQFLFEYFSETQRNKGNFPGRFSGRQFSNSRSEMNVSTLELGDSALYLCASSPRPSILAKNIQYFGAGTRLSVL.

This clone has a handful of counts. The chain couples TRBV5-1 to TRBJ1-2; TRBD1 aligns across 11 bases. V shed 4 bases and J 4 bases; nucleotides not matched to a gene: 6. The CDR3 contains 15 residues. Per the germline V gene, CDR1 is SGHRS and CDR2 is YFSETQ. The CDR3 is CASSGGTGGVYGYTF. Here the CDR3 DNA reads TGCGCCAGCAGCGGAGGGACAGGGGGAGTCTATGGCTACACCTTC.

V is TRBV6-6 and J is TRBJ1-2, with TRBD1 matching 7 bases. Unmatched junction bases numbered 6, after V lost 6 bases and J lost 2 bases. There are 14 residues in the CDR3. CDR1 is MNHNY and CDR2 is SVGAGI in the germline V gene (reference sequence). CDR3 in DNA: TGTGCCAGCAGCCCCGGACAGGTCAACTATGGCTACACCTTC. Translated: CASSPGQVNYGYTF.

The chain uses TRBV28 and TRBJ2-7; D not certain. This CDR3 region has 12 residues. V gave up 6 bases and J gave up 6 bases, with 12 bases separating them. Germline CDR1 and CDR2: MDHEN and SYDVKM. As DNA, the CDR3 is TGTGCCAGCAGCCGCCTGCCCTCCGAGCAGTACTTC. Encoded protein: CASSRLPSEQYF.

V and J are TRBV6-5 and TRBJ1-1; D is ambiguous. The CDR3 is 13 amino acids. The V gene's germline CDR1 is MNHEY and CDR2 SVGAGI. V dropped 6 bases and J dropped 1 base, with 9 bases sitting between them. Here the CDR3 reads CASRHGKNTEAFF. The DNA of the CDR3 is TGTGCCAGCAGACATGGCAAGAACACTGAAGCTTTCTTT.

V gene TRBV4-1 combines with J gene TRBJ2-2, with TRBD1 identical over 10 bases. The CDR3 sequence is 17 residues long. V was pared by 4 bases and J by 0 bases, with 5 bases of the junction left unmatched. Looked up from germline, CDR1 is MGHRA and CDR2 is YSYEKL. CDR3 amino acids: CASSPLGQGTNTGELFF. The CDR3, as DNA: TGCGCCAGCAGCCCGCTGGGACAGGGGACGAACACCGGGGAGCTGTTTTTT.

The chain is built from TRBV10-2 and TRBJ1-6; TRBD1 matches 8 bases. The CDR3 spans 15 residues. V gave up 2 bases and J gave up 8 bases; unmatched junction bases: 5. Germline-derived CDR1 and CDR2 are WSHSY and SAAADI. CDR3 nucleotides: TGCGCCAGCAGTGAGCAGGGGGCGATAGATTCACCCCTCCACTTT. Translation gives CASSEQGAIDSPLHF.

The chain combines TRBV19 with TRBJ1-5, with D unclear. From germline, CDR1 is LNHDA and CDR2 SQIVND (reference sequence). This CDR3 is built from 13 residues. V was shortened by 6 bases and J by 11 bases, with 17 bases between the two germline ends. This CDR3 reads CASSPLYPPAQHF. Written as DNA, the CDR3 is TGTGCCAGTAGCCCGCTCTATCCCCCCGCCCAGCATTTT.

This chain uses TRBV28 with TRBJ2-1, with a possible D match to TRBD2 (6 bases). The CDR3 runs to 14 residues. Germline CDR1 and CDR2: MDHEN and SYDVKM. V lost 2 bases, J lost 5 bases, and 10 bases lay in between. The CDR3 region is CASSLERAHNEQFF. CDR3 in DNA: TGTGCCAGCAGTTTAGAGCGGGCACACAATGAGCAGTTCTTC.